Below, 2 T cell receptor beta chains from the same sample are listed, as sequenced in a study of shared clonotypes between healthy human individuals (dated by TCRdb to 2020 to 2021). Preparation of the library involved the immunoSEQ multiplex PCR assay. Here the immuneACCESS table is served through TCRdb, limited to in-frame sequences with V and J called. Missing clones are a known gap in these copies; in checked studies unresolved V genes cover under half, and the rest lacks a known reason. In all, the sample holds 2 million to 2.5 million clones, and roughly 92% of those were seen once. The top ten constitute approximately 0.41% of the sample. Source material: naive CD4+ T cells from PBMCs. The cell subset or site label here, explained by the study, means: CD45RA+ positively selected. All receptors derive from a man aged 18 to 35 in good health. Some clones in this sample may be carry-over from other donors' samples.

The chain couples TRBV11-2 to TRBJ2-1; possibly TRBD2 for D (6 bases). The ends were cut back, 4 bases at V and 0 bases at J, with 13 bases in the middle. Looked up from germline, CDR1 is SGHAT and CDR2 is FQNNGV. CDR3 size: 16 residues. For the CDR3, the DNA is TGTGCCAGCAGCTCCCGTGACGGGAGCTCCTACAATGAGCAGTTCTTC. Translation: CASSSRDGSSYNEQFF.

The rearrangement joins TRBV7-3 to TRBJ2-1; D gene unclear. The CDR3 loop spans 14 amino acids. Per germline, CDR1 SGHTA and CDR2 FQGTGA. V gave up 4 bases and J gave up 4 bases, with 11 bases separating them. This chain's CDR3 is CASSSQAAYNEQFF. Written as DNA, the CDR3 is TGTGCCAGCAGCTCCCAGGCGGCTTACAATGAGCAGTTCTTC.